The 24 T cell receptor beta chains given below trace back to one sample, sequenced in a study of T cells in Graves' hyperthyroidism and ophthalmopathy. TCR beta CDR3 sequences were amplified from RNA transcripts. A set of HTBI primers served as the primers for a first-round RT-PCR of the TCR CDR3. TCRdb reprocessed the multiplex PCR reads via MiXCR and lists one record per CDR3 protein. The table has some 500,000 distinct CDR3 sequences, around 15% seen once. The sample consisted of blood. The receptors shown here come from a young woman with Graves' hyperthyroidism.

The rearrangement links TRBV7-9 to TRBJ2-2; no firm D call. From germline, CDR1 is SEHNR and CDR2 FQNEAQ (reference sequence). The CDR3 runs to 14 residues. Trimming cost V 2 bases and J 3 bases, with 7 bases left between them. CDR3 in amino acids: CASSLRTDTGELFF. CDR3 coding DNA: TGTGCCAGCAGCTTAAGGACGGACACCGGGGAGCTGTTTTTT. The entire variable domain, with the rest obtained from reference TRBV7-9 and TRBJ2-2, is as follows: DTGVSQNPRHKITKRGQNVTFRCDPISEHNRLYWYRQTLGQGPEFLTYFQNEAQLEKSRLLSDRFSAERPKGSFSTLEIQRTEQGDSAMYLCASSLRTDTGELFFGEGSRLTVL.

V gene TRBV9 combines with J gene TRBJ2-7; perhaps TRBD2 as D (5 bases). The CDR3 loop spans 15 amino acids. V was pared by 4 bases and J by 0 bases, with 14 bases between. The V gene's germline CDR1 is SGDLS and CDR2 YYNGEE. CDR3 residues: CASSTRGHFSYEQYV. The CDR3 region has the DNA TGTGCCAGCAGCACCCGCGGGCATTTCTCCTACGAGCAGTACGTC.

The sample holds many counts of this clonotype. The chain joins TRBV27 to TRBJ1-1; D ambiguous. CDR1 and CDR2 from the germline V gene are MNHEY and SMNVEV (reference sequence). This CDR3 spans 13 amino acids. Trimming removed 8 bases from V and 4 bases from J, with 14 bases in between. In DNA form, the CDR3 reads TGTGCCAGCCACCTGGGGAGGAGCACTGAAGCTTTCTTT. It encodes CASHLGRSTEAFF.

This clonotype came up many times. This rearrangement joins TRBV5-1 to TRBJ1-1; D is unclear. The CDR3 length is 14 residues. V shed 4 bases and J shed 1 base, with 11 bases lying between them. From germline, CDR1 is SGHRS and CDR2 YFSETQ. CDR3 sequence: CASSPRAENTEAFF. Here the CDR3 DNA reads TGCGCCAGCAGCCCCCGGGCCGAGAACACTGAAGCTTTCTTT.

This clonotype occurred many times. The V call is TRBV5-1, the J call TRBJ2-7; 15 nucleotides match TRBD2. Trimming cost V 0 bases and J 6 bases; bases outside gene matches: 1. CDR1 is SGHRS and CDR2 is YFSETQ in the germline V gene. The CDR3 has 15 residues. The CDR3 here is CASSLGGLAGGEQYF. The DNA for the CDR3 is TGCGCCAGCAGCTTGGGGGGACTAGCGGGAGGCGAGCAGTACTTC.

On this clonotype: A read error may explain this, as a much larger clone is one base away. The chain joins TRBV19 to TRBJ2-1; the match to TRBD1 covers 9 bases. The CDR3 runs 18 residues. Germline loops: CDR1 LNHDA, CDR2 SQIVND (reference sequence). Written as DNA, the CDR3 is TGTGCCGGTAGTGTCGGGACAGGGTCGACCAGTTCCTACAATGAGCAGTTCTTC. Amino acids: CAGSVGTGSTSSYNEQFF.

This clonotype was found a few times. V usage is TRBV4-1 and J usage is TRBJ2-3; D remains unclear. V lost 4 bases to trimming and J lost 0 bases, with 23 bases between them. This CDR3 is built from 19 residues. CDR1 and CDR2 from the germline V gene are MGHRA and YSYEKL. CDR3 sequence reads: CASSPDRLGGAPSTDTQYF. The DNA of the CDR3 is TGCGCCAGCAGCCCCGATCGCCTCGGCGGAGCGCCTAGCACAGATACGCAGTATTTT.

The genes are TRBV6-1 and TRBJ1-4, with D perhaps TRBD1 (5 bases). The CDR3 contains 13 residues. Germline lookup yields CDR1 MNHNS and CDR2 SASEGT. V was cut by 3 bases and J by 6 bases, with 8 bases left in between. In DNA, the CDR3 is TGTGCCAGCAGTGAGGACATTTATGAAAAACTGTTTTTT. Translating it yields CASSEDIYEKLFF.

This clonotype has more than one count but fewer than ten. CDR3 in DNA: TGCGCCAGCAGCTCCCTCGGGACTAGCGTTCACTTGGGTTCTCCCGGGGAGCTGTTTTTT. Translating it yields CASSSLGTSVHLGSPGELFF. V gene TRBV5-1 combines with J gene TRBJ2-2, with TRBD2 matching over 10 bases. The V and J ends lost 3 bases and 6 bases, in that order; junction bases with no gene match: 20. The CDR3 loop spans 20 amino acids. Per germline, CDR1 SGHRS and CDR2 YFSETQ.

This CDR3 is CASSQELAGGFYEQYF. DNA of the CDR3: TGTGCCAGCAGCCAAGAATTAGCAGGTGGGTTCTACGAGCAGTACTTC. The V and J genes are TRBV4-2 and TRBJ2-7; D not certain. CDR3 length: 16 amino acids. Trimming took 0 bases from V and 3 from J, leaving 15 bases between them. The germline CDR1 and CDR2 sequences are LGHNA and YNFKEQ.

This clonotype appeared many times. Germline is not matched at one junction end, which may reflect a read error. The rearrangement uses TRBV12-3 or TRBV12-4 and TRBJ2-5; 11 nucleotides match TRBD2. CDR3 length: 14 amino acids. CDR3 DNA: TGTGCCAGCAGTCTAGCGGGAGGTTGGGAGACCCAGTACTTC. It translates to CASSLAGGWETQYF.

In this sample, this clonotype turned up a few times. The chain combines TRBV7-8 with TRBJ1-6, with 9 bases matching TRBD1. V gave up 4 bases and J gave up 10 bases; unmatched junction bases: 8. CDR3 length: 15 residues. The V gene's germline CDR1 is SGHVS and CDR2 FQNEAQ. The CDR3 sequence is CASSSTGGEDSPLHF. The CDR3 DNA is TGTGCCAGCAGCTCAACAGGGGGCGAGGACTCACCCCTCCACTTT.

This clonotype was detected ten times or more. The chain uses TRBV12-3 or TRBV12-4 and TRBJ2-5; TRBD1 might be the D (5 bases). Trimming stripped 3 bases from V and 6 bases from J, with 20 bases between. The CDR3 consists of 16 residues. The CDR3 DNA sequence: TGTGCCAGCAGTTTTTTAGGGCACCCACTGGGGCAGACCCAGTACTTC. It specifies CASSFLGHPLGQTQYF.

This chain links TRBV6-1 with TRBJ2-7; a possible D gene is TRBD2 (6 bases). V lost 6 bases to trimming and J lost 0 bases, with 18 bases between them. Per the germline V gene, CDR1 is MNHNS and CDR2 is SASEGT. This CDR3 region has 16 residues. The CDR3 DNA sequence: TGTGCCAGCAGCCACGTGGTAGCGGAGGCCTCCTACGAGCAGTACTTC. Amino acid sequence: CASSHVVAEASYEQYF.

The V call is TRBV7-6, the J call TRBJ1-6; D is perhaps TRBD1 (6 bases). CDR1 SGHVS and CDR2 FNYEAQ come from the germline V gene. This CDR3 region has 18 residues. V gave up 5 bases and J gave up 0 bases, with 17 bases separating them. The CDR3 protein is CASSTYTGRSSYNSPLHF. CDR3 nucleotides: TGTGCCAGCAGCACCTATACAGGGAGGAGCTCCTATAATTCACCCCTCCACTTT. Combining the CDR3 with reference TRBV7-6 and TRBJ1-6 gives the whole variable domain GAGVSQSPRYKVTKRGQDVALRCDPISGHVSLYWYRQALGQGPEFLTYFNYEAQQDKSGLPNDRFSAERPEGSISTLTIQRTEQRDSAMYRCASSTYTGRSSYNSPLHFGNGTRLTVT.

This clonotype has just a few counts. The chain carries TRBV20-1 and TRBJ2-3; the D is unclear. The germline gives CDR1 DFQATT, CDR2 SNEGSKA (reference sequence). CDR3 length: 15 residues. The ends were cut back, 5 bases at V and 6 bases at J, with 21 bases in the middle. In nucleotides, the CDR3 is TGCAGTGCTTTCTTAGTCGCATCCTCCCCCGATACGCAGTATTTT. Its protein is CSAFLVASSPDTQYF.

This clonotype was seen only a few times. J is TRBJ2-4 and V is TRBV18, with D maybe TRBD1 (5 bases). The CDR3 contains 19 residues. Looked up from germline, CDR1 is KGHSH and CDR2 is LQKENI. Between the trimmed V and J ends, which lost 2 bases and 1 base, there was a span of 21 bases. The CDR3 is CASSPLRRVGSKAKNIQYF. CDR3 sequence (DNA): TGTGCCAGCTCACCATTGCGCAGGGTCGGGTCAAAGGCCAAAAACATTCAGTACTTC.

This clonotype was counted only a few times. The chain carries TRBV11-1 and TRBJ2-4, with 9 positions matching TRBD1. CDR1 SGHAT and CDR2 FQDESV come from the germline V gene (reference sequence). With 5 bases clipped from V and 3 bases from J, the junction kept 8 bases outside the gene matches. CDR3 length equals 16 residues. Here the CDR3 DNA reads TGTGCCAGCAGCATTGAGACAGGGGGTGTCAAAAACATTCAGTACTTC. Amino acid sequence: CASSIETGGVKNIQYF.

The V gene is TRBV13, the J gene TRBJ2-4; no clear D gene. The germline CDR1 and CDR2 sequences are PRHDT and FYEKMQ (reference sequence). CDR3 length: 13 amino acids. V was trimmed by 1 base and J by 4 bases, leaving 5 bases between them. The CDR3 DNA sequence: TGTGCCAGCAGCTTAGCGGAGAAAAACATTCAGTACTTC. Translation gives CASSLAEKNIQYF. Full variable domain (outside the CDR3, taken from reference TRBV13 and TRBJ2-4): AAGVIQSPRHLIKEKRETATLKCYPIPRHDTVYWYQQGPGQDPQFLISFYEKMQSDKGSIPDRFSAQQFSDYHSELNMSSLELGDSALYFCASSLAEKNIQYFGAGTRLSVL.

The CDR3 is CASSHNGVGGNTIYF. CDR3 nucleotide sequence: TGCGCCAGCAGCCATAATGGGGTCGGTGGAAACACCATATATTTT. The chain carries TRBV4-1 and TRBJ1-3; D is undetermined. This CDR3 has 15 amino acids. V lost 3 bases and J 3 bases, leaving 12 bases between the germline ends. Germline assignment: CDR1 MGHRA and CDR2 YSYEKL.

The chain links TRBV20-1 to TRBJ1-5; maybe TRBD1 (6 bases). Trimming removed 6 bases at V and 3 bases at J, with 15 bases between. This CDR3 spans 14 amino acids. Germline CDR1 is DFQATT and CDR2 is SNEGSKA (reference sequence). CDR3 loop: CSALGNRANQPQHF. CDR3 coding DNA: TGCAGTGCCCTTGGAAACAGGGCCAATCAGCCCCAGCATTTT.

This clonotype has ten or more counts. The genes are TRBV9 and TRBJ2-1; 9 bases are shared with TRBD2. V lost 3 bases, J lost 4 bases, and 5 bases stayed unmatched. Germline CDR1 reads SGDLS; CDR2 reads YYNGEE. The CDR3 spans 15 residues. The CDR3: CASSETSGEYNEQFF. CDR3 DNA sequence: TGTGCCAGCAGCGAGACTAGCGGAGAATACAATGAGCAGTTCTTC.

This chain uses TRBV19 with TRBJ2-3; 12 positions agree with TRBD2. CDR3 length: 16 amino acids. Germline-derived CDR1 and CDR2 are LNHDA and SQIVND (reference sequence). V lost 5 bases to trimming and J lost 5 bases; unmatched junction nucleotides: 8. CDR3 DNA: TGTGCCAGTAGTCTCAACTCGGGACTAGCGGGAGATACGCAGTATTTT. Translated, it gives CASSLNSGLAGDTQYF. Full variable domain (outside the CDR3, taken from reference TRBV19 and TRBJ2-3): DGGITQSPKYLFRKEGQNVTLSCEQNLNHDAMYWYRQDPGQGLRLIYYSQIVNDFQKGDIAEGYSVSREKKESFPLTVTSAQKNPTAFYLCASSLNSGLAGDTQYFGPGTRLTVL.

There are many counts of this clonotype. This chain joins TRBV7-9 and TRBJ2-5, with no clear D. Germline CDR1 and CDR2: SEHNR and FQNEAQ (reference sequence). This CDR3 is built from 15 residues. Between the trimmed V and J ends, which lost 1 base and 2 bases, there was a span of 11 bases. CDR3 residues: CASSLERRAQETQYF. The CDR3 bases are TGTGCCAGCAGCTTAGAAAGGCGCGCACAAGAGACCCAGTACTTC.